One sample yielded the 11 T cell receptor beta chains listed below, sequenced in a study of T cell changes during pregnancy in multiple sclerosis. Data came from immunoSEQ multiplex PCR; TCRdb stores just in-frame clones and leaves some out. Of 70,000 to 95,000 clones listed, 90% to 95% are singletons. Specimen: peripheral blood, collected in the second trimester of pregnancy. The receptors come from a female donor in good health, enrolled as a control in a pregnancy study.

This chain links TRBV6-5 with TRBJ1-1; D gene ambiguous. The germline CDR1 and CDR2 sequences are MNHEY and SVGAGI. The CDR3 sequence is 14 residues long. With 2 bases removed from V and 0 bases from J, the gap between germline ends came to 7 bases. DNA for the CDR3: TGTGCCAGCAGTTACCGGGGAATGAACACTGAAGCTTTCTTT. This gives the protein CASSYRGMNTEAFF.

The chain joins TRBV23-1 to TRBJ2-1; a weak D match, TRBD1 (6 bases). TRBV23-1 is annotated as an ORF whose role is uncertain. Trimming pared 3 bases from V and 7 bases from J, leaving 19 bases between. This CDR3 has 16 residues. CDR3 sequence reads: CASSHLGRGTKNEQFF. CDR3 sequence (DNA): TGCGCCAGCAGTCATCTTGGCAGGGGTACGAAAAATGAGCAGTTCTTC.

The sample holds one count of this clone. The chain is built from TRBV7-2 and TRBJ1-1; perhaps TRBD1 as D (5 bases). Germline V gene data show CDR1 as SGHTA and CDR2 as FQGNSA. This CDR3 region has 15 residues. V gave up 3 bases and J gave up 5 bases, with 16 bases separating them. The CDR3 loop reads CASSLTGGTGTEAFF. The CDR3 DNA is TGTGCCAGCAGCTTGACGGGGGGAACTGGGACTGAAGCTTTCTTT.

The table lists this clone with a count of one. The chain joins TRBV7-3 to TRBJ2-5, with TRBD2 matching over 13 bases. Trimming at V came to 5 bases and at J to 9 bases, leaving 6 bases not matched to a gene. The CDR3 length is 14 residues. Germline loops: CDR1 SGHTA, CDR2 FQGTGA. CDR3 sequence (DNA): TGTGCCAGCAGCCACGGGACTAGCGGGGCGGCCCAGTACTTC. It is translated as CASSHGTSGAAQYF.

This chain connects TRBV6-4 to TRBJ1-2, with D perhaps matching TRBD1 (6 bases). The germline V gene has CDR1 MRHNA and CDR2 SNTAGT. The CDR3 has 15 residues. Deletions cut 1 base from V and 7 bases from J, with 16 bases between. The CDR3 DNA is TGTGCCAGCAGTGACTTTTTCCTACAGGGCTGTGGCTACACCTTC. Translated, it gives CASSDFFLQGCGYTF.

This chain joins TRBV5-1 and TRBJ2-7; tentatively, D is TRBD2 (6 bases). The CDR3 runs 15 residues. V lost 0 bases and J 0 bases, leaving 10 bases between the germline ends. The germline V gene has CDR1 SGHRS and CDR2 YFSETQ. CDR3 region: CASSLDGTRSYEQYF. CDR3 in DNA: TGCGCCAGCAGCTTGGATGGGACTCGCTCCTACGAGCAGTACTTC.

V is TRBV9 and J is TRBJ1-1, with TRBD1 identical over 7 bases. J was trimmed by 4 bases and V by 7 bases; bases with no gene match: 4. There are 12 residues in the CDR3. Germline assignment: CDR1 SGDLS and CDR2 YYNGEE. CDR3 amino acids: CASQGDGTEAFF. The CDR3 coding sequence is TGTGCCAGCCAGGGGGACGGCACTGAAGCTTTCTTT.

V usage is TRBV10-3 and J usage is TRBJ1-1; TRBD1 might be the D (6 bases). V shed 10 bases and J shed 4 bases, with 16 bases lying between them. CDR1 and CDR2 from the germline V gene are ENHRY and SYGVKD. This CDR3 is built from 13 residues. In DNA, the CDR3 is TGTGCCACGGTAAACAGGGTGCGCACTGAAGCTTTCTTT. It encodes CATVNRVRTEAFF.

There are a few counts of this clone. This chain connects TRBV9 to TRBJ2-7, with a tentative D call TRBD2 (6 bases). Trimming shortened V by 3 bases and J by 2 bases, and 15 bases separated the two germline ends. This CDR3 has 15 residues. The germline gives CDR1 SGDLS, CDR2 YYNGEE. The CDR3 bases are TGTGCCAGCAGCGAGGATGGGACTCACGCCTACGAGCAGTACTTC. Protein: CASSEDGTHAYEQYF.

The chain combines TRBV11-2 with TRBJ1-2; the match to TRBD1 covers 7 bases. The CDR3 totals 15 residues. Germline CDR1 SGHAT, CDR2 FQNNGV. V was pared by 1 base and J by 0 bases, with 2 bases of the junction left unmatched. The CDR3 bases are TGTGCCAGCAGCTTAGGGACAGGACCTAACTATGGCTACACCTTC. It codes for CASSLGTGPNYGYTF.

This chain links TRBV5-6 with TRBJ2-5, with TRBD1 identical over 7 bases. The CDR3 has 17 amino acids. Germline V gene sequence: CDR1 SGHDT, CDR2 YYEEEE. The V segment lost 2 bases and the J segment 2 bases; nucleotides outside the gene matches: 12. The CDR3 loop reads CASSFRQGGRQQETQYF. CDR3 sequence (DNA): TGTGCCAGCAGCTTCCGACAGGGCGGTAGGCAACAAGAGACCCAGTACTTC.